One and the same sample provided the 18 T cell receptor beta chains below, sequenced in a study of blood T cell repertoires in COVID-19. Repertoires were generated with immunoSEQ multiplex PCR, while TCRdb's copy carries only in-frame clones and drops some. The sample includes about 190,000 clones, 88% seen only once; the top ten take about 4.4%. The sequencing sample was made of peripheral blood. These receptors were collected from a human donor in a cohort sampled during active COVID-19.

The J gene is TRBJ1-1, the V gene TRBV18; 7 positions match TRBD1. There are 13 residues in the CDR3. CDR1 and CDR2 from the germline V gene are KGHSH and LQKENI. Germline trimming cut 5 bases from V and 8 bases from J; bases unmatched to any gene: 8. CDR3 coding DNA: TGTGCCAGCTCATTTGGGACAGATATAGAAGCTTTCTTT. Protein product: CASSFGTDIEAFF.

The rearrangement links TRBV7-9 to TRBJ1-4; 10 positions match TRBD1. V trimming: 2 bases; J trimming: 5 bases; junction bases outside the gene matches: 2. The CDR3 sequence is 15 residues long. Germline values: CDR1 SEHNR, CDR2 FQNEAQ (reference sequence). The CDR3 DNA reads TGTGCCAGCAGCTTAATGACAGGGGGCAATGAAAAACTGTTTTTT. This codes for CASSLMTGGNEKLFF.

The V gene is TRBV10-2, the J gene TRBJ1-6; TRBD1 matches 9 bases. Germline values: CDR1 WSHSY, CDR2 SAAADI. V was pared by 0 bases and J by 8 bases, with 11 bases of the junction left unmatched. The CDR3 spans 18 residues. CDR3 DNA: TGCGCCAGCAGTGAGTCAGGGACAGGGAGGGTGAATTATTCACCCCTCCACTTT. Translating gives CASSESGTGRVNYSPLHF.

This clone showed up just once. The V call is TRBV5-4, the J call TRBJ2-5; 8 bases line up with TRBD2. CDR1 is SGHNT and CDR2 is YYREEE in the germline V gene (reference sequence). With V trimmed by 4 bases and J by 5 bases, 7 bases remained unmatched. CDR3 length equals 14 residues. The CDR3 here is CASSKRTSLETQYF. As DNA, the CDR3 is TGTGCCAGCAGCAAAAGGACTAGCTTGGAGACCCAGTACTTC.

The chain carries TRBV21-1 and TRBJ2-7; the D call in the table, TRBD2, was not verified against the DNA. TRBV21-1 is labeled a pseudogene. This CDR3 is 16 amino acids long. This CDR3 reads CASSGLLAGRPYEQYF. DNA of the CDR3: TGTGCCAGCAGCGGTTTACTAGCGGGACGCCCTTACGAGCAGTACTTC.

The chain joins TRBV28 to TRBJ2-6, with 8 bases identical to TRBD1. This CDR3 is built from 17 residues. Per the germline V gene, CDR1 is MDHEN and CDR2 is SYDVKM. Trimming removed 6 bases from V and 2 bases from J; junction bases left unmatched: 9. CDR3 sequence: CASRPTGAPPGANVLTF. CDR3 sequence (DNA): TGTGCCAGCAGGCCGACAGGGGCCCCCCCTGGGGCCAACGTCCTGACTTTC.

The chain links TRBV6-2 or TRBV6-3 to TRBJ1-5, with 10 bases fitting TRBD1. Unmatched junction bases numbered 5, after V lost 0 bases and J lost 0 bases. Per germline, CDR1 MNHEY and CDR2 SVGEGT. This CDR3 has 18 residues. This chain's CDR3 is CASSYSGQGIISNQPQHF. CDR3 nucleotide sequence: TGTGCCAGCAGTTACTCGGGACAGGGGATTATTAGCAATCAGCCCCAGCATTTT.

V is TRBV27 and J is TRBJ2-5; no clear D. The CDR3 spans 18 residues. Germline V CDR1 and CDR2: MNHEY, SMNVEV (reference sequence). Trimming removed 4 bases at V and 2 bases at J, with 23 bases between. The CDR3 spells CASSSYPLSLIDQETQYF. For the CDR3, the DNA is TGTGCCAGCAGTTCCTACCCCCTCTCCTTAATAGATCAAGAGACCCAGTACTTC.

This chain connects TRBV19 to TRBJ2-3, with TRBD2 matching over 10 bases. The CDR3 length is 16 residues. CDR1 is LNHDA and CDR2 is SQIVND in the germline V gene (reference sequence). The V and J ends lost 6 bases and 1 base, in that order; junction bases with no gene match: 7. The CDR3 protein is CASRGMGTSGTDTQYF. The CDR3 DNA reads TGTGCCAGTAGGGGAATGGGGACTAGCGGCACAGATACGCAGTATTTT.

The chain combines TRBV4-2 with TRBJ2-3, with 7 bases identical to TRBD2. V lost 0 bases to trimming and J lost 6 bases; unmatched junction nucleotides: 15. This CDR3 spans 18 amino acids. The germline CDR1 and CDR2 sequences are LGHNA and YNFKEQ. The CDR3 loop is CASSQEVPSGEGTDTQYF. The CDR3 bases are TGTGCCAGCAGCCAAGAAGTCCCTAGCGGAGAAGGGACGGATACGCAGTATTTT.

The chain combines TRBV5-5 with TRBJ1-6, with D maybe TRBD1 (6 bases). This CDR3 is 15 amino acids long. Germline CDR1 reads SGHKS; CDR2 reads YYEKEE (reference sequence). V lost 3 bases to trimming and J lost 7 bases, with 14 bases between them. The CDR3 DNA reads as TGTGCCAGCAGCTCAACAGGGTCGGGCAATTCACCCCTCCACTTT. This gives the protein CASSSTGSGNSPLHF.

V is TRBV5-1 and J is TRBJ2-2; 12 nucleotides match TRBD2. In germline, CDR1 is SGHRS, CDR2 YFSETQ. Losses at the gene ends were 1 base for V and 4 bases for J; bases not matched to a gene: 2. The CDR3 contains 16 residues. The CDR3 DNA sequence: TGCGCCAGCAGCTTGACTAGCGGGGGGCCCACCGGGGAGCTGTTTTTT. Its translation is CASSLTSGGPTGELFF.

The chain recombines TRBV4-2 with TRBJ2-7, with 11 bases matching TRBD2. V shed 2 bases and J 3 bases; nucleotides not matched to a gene: 0. In germline, CDR1 is LGHNA, CDR2 YNFKEQ. This CDR3 is 14 amino acids long. DNA for the CDR3: TGTGCCAGCAGCCAACTAGCGGGGGGCTACGAGCAGTACTTC. Encoded protein: CASSQLAGGYEQYF.

The gene calls are TRBV18 and TRBJ1-1; 8 bases are shared with TRBD1. V was clipped by 4 bases and J by 5 bases; unmatched bases: 12. The CDR3 loop spans 16 amino acids. CDR1 and CDR2 (germline): KGHSH, LQKENI. CDR3 DNA sequence: TGTGCCAGCTCACTTAGACAGGGGTTTGGTGTTACTGAAGCTTTCTTT. Translating it yields CASSLRQGFGVTEAFF.

The chain recombines TRBV19 with TRBJ2-7, with 7 bases aligning to TRBD1. The CDR3 runs to 16 residues. V lost 5 bases, J lost 2 bases, and 12 bases stayed unmatched. Germline V gene sequence: CDR1 LNHDA, CDR2 SQIVND (reference sequence). The CDR3 sequence is CASSSYLTGAAYEQYF. The DNA of the CDR3 is TGTGCCAGTAGTTCCTATTTAACAGGGGCAGCCTACGAGCAGTACTTC.

This clone was picked up a small number of times. This sequence joins TRBV5-1 and TRBJ2-6; no reliable D call. CDR1 and CDR2 (germline): SGHRS, YFSETQ. Between the trimmed V and J ends, which lost 0 bases and 7 bases, there was a span of 5 bases. The CDR3 loop spans 13 amino acids. The CDR3 nucleotides are TGCGCCAGCAGCTTGGGTCCAGCCAACGTCCTGACTTTC. Translating it yields CASSLGPANVLTF. The whole variable domain, remainder taken from reference TRBV5-1 and TRBJ2-6, is KAGVTQTPRYLIKTRGQQVTLSCSPISGHRSVSWYQQTPGQGLQFLFEYFSETQRNKGNFPGRFSGRQFSNSRSEMNVSTLELGDSALYLCASSLGPANVLTFGAGSRLTVL.

The gene calls are TRBV28 and TRBJ2-3; the D gene is possibly TRBD1 (6 bases). Per the germline V gene, CDR1 is MDHEN and CDR2 is SYDVKM. CDR3 length: 14 residues. V shed 5 bases and J shed 1 base, with 10 bases lying between them. CDR3 amino acids: CASSRDRRTDTQYF. Written as DNA, the CDR3 is TGTGCCAGCAGTCGTGACAGGCGCACAGATACGCAGTATTTT.

V usage is TRBV19 and J usage is TRBJ2-7; 7 bases map to TRBD1. Per the germline V gene, CDR1 is LNHDA and CDR2 is SQIVND (reference sequence). Trimming cost V 1 base and J 3 bases; bases outside gene matches: 6. This CDR3 spans 15 amino acids. This CDR3 reads CASSIVGTEDYEQYF. CDR3 sequence (DNA): TGTGCCAGTAGTATAGTGGGGACAGAAGACTACGAGCAGTACTTC.